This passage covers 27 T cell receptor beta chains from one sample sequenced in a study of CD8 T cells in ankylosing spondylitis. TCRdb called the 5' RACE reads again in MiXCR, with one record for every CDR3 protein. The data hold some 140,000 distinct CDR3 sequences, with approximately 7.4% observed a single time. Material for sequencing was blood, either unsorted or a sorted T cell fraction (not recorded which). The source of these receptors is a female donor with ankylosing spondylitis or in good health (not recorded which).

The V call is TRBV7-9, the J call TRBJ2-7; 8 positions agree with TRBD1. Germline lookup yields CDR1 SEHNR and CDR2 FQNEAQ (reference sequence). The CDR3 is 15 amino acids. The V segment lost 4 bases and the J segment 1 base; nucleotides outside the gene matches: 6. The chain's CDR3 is CASSSGQGVSYEQYF. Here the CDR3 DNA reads TGTGCCAGCAGCTCAGGACAGGGCGTATCCTACGAGCAGTACTTC.

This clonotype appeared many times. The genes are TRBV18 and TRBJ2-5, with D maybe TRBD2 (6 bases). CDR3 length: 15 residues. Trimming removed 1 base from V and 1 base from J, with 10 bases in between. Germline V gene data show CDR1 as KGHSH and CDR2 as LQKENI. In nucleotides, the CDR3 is TGTGCCAGCTCACCACTAGCGGTTAGCCAAGAGACCCAGTACTTC. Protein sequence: CASSPLAVSQETQYF.

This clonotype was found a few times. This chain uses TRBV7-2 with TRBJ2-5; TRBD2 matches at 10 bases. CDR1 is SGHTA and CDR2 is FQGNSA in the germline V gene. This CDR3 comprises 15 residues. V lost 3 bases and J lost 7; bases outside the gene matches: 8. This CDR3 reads CASSFSQRGGGTQYF. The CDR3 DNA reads TGTGCCAGCAGCTTTAGCCAGCGGGGGGGTGGGACCCAGTACTTC. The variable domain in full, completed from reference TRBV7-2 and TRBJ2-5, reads GAGVSQSPSNKVTEKGKDVELRCDPISGHTALYWYRQSLGQGLEFLIYFQGNSAPDKSGLPSDRFSAERTGGSVSTLTIQRTQQEDSAVYLCASSFSQRGGGTQYFGPGTRLLVL.

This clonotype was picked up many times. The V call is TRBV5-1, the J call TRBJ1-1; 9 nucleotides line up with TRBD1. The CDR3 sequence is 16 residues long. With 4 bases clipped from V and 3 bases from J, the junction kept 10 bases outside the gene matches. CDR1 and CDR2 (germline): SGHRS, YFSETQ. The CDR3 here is CASSTRADRGYTEAFF. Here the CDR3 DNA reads TGCGCCAGCAGCACCAGGGCGGACAGGGGATACACTGAAGCTTTCTTT.

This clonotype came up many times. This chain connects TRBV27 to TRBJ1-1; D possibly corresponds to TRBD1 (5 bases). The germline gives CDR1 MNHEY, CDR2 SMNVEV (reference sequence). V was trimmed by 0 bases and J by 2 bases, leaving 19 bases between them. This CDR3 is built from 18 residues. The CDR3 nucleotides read TGTGCCAGCAGTTTATCTAGACAGACACGGCGAATTAACACTGAAGCTTTCTTT. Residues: CASSLSRQTRRINTEAFF.

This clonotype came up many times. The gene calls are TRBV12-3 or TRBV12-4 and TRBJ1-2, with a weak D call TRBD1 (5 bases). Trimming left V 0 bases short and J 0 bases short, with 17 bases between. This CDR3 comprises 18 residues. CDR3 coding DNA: TGTGCCAGCAGTTTAGCGGGCCCGGGGGGTTACGCTAACTATGGCTACACCTTC. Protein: CASSLAGPGGYANYGYTF.

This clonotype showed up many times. CDR3 DNA: TGTGCCACCCGGGGGACTCGCGCCTACGAGCAGTACTTC. It translates to CATRGTRAYEQYF. The chain combines TRBV19 with TRBJ2-7, with a tentative D call TRBD2 (6 bases). V was cut by 10 bases and J by 2 bases, with 15 bases left in between. CDR3 length: 13 amino acids. Germline V gene sequence: CDR1 LNHDA, CDR2 SQIVND (reference sequence).

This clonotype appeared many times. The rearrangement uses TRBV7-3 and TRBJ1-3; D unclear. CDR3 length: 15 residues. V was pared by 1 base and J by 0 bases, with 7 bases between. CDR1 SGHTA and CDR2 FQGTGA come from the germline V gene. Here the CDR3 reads CASSLSDGSGNTIYF. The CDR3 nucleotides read TGTGCCAGCAGCTTAAGCGATGGCTCTGGAAACACCATATATTTT.

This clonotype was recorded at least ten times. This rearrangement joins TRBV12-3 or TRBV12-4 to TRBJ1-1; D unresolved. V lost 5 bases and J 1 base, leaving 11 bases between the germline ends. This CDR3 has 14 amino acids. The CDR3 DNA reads TGTGCCAGCAGTGCCTTAAACAGGAACACTGAAGCTTTCTTT. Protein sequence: CASSALNRNTEAFF.

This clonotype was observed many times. CDR3 nucleotide sequence: TGCGCCACCAGAGGGACAGTCCAAACAACGTCCTACAATGAGCAGTTCTTC. Translated: CATRGTVQTTSYNEQFF. The chain carries TRBV5-1 and TRBJ2-1, with 7 bases that match TRBD1. The CDR3 totals 17 residues. CDR1 and CDR2 from the germline V gene are SGHRS and YFSETQ. With V trimmed by 9 bases and J by 1 base, 16 bases remained unmatched.

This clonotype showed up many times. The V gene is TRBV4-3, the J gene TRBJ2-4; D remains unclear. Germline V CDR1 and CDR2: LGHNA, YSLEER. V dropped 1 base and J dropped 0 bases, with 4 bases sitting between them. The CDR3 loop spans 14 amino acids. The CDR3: CASSQVGAKNIQYF. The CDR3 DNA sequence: TGCGCCAGCAGCCAAGTGGGAGCCAAAAACATTCAGTACTTC.

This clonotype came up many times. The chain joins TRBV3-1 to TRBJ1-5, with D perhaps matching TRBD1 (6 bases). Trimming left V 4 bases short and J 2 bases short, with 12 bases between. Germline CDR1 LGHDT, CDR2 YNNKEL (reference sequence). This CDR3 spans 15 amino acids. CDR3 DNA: TGTGCCAGCAGCCTCAGGGGTTCTGGCAATCAGCCCCAGCATTTT. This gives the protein CASSLRGSGNQPQHF.

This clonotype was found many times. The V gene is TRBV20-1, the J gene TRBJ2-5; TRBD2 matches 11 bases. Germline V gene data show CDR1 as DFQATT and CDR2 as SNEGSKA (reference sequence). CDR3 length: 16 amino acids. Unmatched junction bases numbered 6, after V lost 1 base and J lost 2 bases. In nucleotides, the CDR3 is TGCAGTGCTAGAGGGACTAGCGGGTTTTATCAAGAGACCCAGTACTTC. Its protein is CSARGTSGFYQETQYF.

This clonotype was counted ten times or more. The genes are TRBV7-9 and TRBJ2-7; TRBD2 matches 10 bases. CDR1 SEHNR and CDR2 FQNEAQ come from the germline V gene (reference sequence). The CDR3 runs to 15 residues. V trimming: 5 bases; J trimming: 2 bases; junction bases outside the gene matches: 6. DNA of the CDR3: TGTGCCAGCAGCGGTCTTAGCGGGGGGCCCTACGAGCAGTACTTC. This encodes CASSGLSGGPYEQYF.

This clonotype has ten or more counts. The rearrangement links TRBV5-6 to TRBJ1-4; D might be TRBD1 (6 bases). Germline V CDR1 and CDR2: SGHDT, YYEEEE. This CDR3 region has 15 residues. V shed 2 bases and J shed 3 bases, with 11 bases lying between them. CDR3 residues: CASSFRGKANEKLFF. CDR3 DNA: TGTGCCAGCAGCTTCAGGGGAAAGGCTAATGAAAAACTGTTTTTT.

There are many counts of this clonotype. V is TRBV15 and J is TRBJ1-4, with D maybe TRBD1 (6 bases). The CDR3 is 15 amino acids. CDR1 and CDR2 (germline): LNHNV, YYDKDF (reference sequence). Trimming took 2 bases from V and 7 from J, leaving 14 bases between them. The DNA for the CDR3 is TGTGCCACCAGCAGAACTGGGGGGCTCGGTGAAAAACTGTTTTTT. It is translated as CATSRTGGLGEKLFF.

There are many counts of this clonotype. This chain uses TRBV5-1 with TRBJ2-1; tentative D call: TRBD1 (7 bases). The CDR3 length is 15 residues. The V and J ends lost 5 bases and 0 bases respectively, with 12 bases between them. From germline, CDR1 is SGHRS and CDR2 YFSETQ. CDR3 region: CASSSQGGSYNEQFF. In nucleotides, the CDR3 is TGCGCCAGCAGTTCCCAGGGGGGCTCCTACAATGAGCAGTTCTTC.

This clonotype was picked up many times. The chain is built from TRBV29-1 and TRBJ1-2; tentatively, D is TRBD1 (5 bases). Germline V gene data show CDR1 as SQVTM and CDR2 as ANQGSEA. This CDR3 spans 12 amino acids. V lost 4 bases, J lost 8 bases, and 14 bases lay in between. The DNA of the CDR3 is TGCAGCGTTGGTCAGAGCTGGGGCGGCTACACCTTC. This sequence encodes CSVGQSWGGYTF.

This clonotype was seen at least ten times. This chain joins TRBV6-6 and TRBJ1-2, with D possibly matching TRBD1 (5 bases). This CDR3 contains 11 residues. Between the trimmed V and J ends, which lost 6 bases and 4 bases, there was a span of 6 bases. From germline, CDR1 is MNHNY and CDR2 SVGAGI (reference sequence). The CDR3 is CASRDSYGYTF. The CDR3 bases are TGTGCCAGCAGAGACAGCTATGGCTACACCTTC.

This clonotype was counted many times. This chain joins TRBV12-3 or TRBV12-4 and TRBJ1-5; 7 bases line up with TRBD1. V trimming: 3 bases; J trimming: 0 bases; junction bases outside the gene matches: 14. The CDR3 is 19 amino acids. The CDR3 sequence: CASSLVRGTVPYSNQPQHF. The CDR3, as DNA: TGTGCCAGCAGTTTGGTCCGGGGGACAGTCCCTTATAGCAATCAGCCCCAGCATTTT.

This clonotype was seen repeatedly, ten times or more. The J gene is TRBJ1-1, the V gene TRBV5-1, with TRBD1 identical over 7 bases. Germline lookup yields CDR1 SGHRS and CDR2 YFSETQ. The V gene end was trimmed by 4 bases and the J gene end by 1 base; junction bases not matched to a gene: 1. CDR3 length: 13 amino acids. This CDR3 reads CASSHRGNTEAFF. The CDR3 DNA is TGCGCCAGCAGCCACAGGGGGAACACTGAAGCTTTCTTT.

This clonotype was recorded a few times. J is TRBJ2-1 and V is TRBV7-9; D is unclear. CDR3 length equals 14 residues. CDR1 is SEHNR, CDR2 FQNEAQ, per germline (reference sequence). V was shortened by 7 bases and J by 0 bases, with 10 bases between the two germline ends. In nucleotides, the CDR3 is TGTGCCAGCACCCCCACGAGCTCCTACAATGAGCAGTTCTTC. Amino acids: CASTPTSSYNEQFF.

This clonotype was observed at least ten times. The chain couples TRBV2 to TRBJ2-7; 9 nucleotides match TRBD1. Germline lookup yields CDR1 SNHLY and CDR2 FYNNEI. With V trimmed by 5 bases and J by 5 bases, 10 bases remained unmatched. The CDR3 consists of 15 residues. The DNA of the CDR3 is TGTGCCAGCAGTCTACTGCCGGGACAGGGTGACGAGCAGTACTTC. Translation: CASSLLPGQGDEQYF.

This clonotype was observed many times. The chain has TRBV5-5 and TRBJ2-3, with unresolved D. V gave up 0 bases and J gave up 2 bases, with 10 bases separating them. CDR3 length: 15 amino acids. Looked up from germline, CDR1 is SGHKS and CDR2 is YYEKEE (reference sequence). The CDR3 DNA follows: TGTGCCAGCAGCTTGGTGTCAGCTTCCACAGATACGCAGTATTTT. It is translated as CASSLVSASTDTQYF.

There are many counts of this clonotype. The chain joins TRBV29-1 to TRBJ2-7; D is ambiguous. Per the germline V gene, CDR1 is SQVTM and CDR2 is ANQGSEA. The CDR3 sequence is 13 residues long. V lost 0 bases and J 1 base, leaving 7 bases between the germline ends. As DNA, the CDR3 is TGCAGCGTTGAAGATCTGGGGTCCTACGAGCAGTACTTC. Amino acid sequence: CSVEDLGSYEQYF.

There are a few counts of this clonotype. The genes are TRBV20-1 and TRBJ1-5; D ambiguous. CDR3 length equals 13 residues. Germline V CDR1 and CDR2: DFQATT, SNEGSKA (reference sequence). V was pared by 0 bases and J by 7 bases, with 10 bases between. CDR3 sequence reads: CSAREGSGQPQHF. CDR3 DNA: TGCAGTGCTAGAGAAGGGTCGGGGCAGCCCCAGCATTTT.

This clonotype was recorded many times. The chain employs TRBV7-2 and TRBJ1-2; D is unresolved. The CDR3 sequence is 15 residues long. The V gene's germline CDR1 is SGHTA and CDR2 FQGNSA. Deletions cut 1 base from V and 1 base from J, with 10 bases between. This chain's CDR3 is CASSLGGAINYGYTF. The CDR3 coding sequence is TGTGCCAGCAGCTTAGGGGGTGCGATTAACTATGGCTACACCTTC.